This section outlines one T cell receptor beta chain sequence together with its context. Mismatch with germline at one junction end may stem from a read error. The data originate from a study of shared T cell receptors in the human thymus. Measured with immunoSEQ multiplex PCR; TCRdb has only the in-frame clones, and not every one. The repertoire holds 600,000 or so clones, with 87% as singletons. In germline, CDR1 is PRHDT, CDR2 FYEKMQ (reference sequence). The CDR3 contains 16 residues. This same sample was also part of a study on human thymus T cells. That report notes: Thymic material originated from resections removed in the course of corrective heart surgery. Repertoires sampled from thymus and blood appeared biased in V and J gene usage. Overlap was high between thymic repertoires from unrelated individuals, as reported in related research.

Sequencing was done on a sample of thymocytes. This TCR derives from a boy under two years old with a congenital heart defect. The chain is built from TRBV13 and TRBJ2-7; D unresolved. The CDR3 bases are TGTGCCAGCAGCTTAGGGGGCCACCGTATGTCCTCCGAGCAGTACTTC. Translated: CASSLGGHRMSSEQYF.